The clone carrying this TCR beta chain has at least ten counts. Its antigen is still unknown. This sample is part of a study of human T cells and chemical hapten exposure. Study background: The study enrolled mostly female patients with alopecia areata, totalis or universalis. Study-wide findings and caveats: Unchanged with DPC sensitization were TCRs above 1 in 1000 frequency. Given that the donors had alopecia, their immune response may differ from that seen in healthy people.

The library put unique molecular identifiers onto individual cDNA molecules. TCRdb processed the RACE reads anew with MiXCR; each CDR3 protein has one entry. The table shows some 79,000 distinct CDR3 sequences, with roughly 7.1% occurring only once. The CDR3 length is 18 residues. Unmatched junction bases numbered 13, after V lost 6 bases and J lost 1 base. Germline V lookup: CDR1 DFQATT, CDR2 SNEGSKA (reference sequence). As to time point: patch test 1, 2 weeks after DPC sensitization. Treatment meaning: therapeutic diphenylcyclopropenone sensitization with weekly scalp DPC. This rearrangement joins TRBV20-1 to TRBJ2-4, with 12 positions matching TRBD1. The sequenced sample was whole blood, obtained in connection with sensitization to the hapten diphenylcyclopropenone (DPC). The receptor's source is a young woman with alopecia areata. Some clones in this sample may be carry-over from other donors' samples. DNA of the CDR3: TGCAGTGCCCAGCCAGTGGGACAGGGGGCGGGCGCCAAAAACATTCAGTACTTC. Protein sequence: CSAQPVGQGAGAKNIQYF.